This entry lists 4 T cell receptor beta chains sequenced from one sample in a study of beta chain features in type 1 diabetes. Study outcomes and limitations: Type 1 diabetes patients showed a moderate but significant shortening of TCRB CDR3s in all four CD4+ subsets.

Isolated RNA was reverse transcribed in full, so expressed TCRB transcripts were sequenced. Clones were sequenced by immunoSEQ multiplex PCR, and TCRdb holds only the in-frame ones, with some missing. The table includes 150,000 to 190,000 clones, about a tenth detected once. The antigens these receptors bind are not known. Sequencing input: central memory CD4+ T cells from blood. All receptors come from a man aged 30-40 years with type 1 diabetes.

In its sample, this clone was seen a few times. As DNA, the CDR3 is TGTGCCAGCAGTGAGGGACAGGGTGGCAATCAGCCCCAGCATTTT. Encoded protein: CASSEGQGGNQPQHF. J is TRBJ1-5 and V is TRBV2, with 9 bases aligning to TRBD1. With 3 bases clipped from V and 2 bases from J, the junction kept 2 bases outside the gene matches. This CDR3 is 15 amino acids long. From germline, CDR1 is SNHLY and CDR2 FYNNEI.

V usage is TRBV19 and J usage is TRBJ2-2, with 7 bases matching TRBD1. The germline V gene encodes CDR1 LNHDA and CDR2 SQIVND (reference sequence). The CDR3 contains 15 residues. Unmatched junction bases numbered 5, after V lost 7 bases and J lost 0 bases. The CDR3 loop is CASTLDRANTGELFF. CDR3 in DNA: TGTGCCAGTACCCTCGACAGGGCGAACACCGGGGAGCTGTTTTTT.

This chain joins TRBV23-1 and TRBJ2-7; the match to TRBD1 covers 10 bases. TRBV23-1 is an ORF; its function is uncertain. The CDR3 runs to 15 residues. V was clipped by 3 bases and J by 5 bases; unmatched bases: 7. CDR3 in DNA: TGCGCCAGCAGTCAGAACGGGACAGGGGCCAACGAGCAGTACTTC. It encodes CASSQNGTGANEQYF.

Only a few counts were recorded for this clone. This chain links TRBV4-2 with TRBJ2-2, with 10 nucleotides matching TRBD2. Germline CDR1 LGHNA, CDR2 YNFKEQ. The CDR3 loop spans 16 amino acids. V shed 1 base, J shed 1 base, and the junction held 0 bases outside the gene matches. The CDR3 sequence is CASSQGTSGNTGELFF. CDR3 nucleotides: TGTGCCAGCAGCCAAGGGACTAGCGGGAACACCGGGGAGCTGTTTTTT.